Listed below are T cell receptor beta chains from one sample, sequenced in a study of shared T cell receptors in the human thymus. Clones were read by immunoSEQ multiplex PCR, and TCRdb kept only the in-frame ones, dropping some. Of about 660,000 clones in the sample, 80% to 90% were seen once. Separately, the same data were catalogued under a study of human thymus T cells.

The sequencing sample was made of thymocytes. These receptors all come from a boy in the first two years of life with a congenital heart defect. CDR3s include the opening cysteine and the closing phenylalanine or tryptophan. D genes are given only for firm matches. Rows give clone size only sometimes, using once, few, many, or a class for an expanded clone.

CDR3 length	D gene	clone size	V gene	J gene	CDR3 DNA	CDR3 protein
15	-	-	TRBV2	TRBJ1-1	TGTGCCAGCAGCCTGATTCAGGGCGGGAACACTGAAGCTTTCTTT	CASSLIQGGNTEAFF
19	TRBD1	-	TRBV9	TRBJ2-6	TGTGCCAGCAGCGCCCATTGGGACAGTTTGAGCTCTGGGGCCAACGTCCTGACTTTC	CASSAHWDSLSSGANVLTF
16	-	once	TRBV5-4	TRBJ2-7	TGTGCCAGCAGCCCACTAGGGGGCGGGGCTAAAAACGAGCAGTACTTC	CASSPLGGGAKNEQYF
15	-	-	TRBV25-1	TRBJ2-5	TGTGCCAGCAGTGAATACTTGACGGGGAGAGAGACCCAGTACTTC	CASSEYLTGRETQYF
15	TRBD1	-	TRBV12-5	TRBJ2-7	TGTGCTTGTGGACTTGGGACAGTACACTCCTACGAGCAGTACTTC	CACGLGTVHSYEQYF
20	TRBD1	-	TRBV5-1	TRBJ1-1	TGCGCCAGCAGCTTTACCCACAGACAGGGAATGGTGCTCATGAACACTGAAGCTTTCTTT	CASSFTHRQGMVLMNTEAFF
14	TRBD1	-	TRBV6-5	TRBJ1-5	TGTGCCAGCAGCTCCGACAGGGTCGATCAGCCCCAGCATTTT	CASSSDRVDQPQHF
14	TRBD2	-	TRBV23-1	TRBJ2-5	TGCGCCAGCAGTCAGACTAGCGGCCAAGAGACCCAGTACTTC	CASSQTSGQETQYF
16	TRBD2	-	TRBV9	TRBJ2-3	TGTGCCAGCAGCGTAGACCCTAGCGGGGACACAGATACGCAGTATTTT	CASSVDPSGDTDTQYF
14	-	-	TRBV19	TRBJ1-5	TGTGCCAGTAGTACAGGCTCGAGCAATCAGCCCCAGCATTTT	CASSTGSSNQPQHF
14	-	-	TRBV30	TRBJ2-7	TGTGCCTGGAGTGTAAAGGACTTCCGCTACGAGCAGTACTTC	CAWSVKDFRYEQYF
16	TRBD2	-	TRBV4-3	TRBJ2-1	TGCGCCAGCAGCCACCTCCGGGTAGCGGGACACAATGAGCAGTTCTTC	CASSHLRVAGHNEQFF
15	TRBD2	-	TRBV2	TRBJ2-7	TGTGCCAGCAGCACACGAGCGGGGGGGCCCTACGAGCAGTACTTC	CASSTRAGGPYEQYF
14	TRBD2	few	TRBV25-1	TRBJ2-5	TGTGCCAGCAGTGTTGGCGGGAGGGCTGAGACCCAGTACTTC	CASSVGGRAETQYF
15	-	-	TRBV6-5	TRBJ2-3	TGTGCCAGCAGCCGGATGGGCTGGTACACAGATACGCAGTATTTT	CASSRMGWYTDTQYF
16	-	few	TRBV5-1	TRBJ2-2	TGCGCCAGCAGCTCGGGACGGAGGGGATACGCCGGGGAGCTGTTTTTT	CASSSGRRGYAGELFF
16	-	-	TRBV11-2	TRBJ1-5	TGTGCCAGCAGCTTAGGAGCGGACCGGCATAATCAGCCCCAGCATTTT	CASSLGADRHNQPQHF
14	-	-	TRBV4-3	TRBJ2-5	TGCGCCAGCAGCCATGGAGGGACAGAAGAGACCCAGTACTTC	CASSHGGTEETQYF
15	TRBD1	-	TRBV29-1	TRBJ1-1	TGCAGCGTTCCTCGCGGGGGACAGGTGAACACTGAAGCTTTCTTT	CSVPRGGQVNTEAFF
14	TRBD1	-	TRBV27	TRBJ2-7	TGTGCCAGCAGCTTTCGGGACAGGGCCTACGAGCAGTACTTC	CASSFRDRAYEQYF
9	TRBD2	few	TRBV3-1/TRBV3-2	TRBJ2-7	TGTGCCAGCAGGGCGGGAGAGCGGTTC	CASRAGERF
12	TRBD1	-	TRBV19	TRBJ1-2	TGTGCCAGACCGGACAGGGTCTATGGCTACACCTTC	CARPDRVYGYTF
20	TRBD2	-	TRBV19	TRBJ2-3	TGTGCCAGTAGTATAGCCCTGGCCCGGACTAGCGGGGACCTCACAGATACGCAGTATTTT	CASSIALARTSGDLTDTQYF
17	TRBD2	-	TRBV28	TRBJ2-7	TGTGCCAGCAGTCGGAGGCTAGCGGGGTTAAGCTCCTACGAGCAGTACTTC	CASSRRLAGLSSYEQYF
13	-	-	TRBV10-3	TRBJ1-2	TGTGCCATCGCCCCTCCGGGTGGCTATGGCTACACCTTC	CAIAPPGGYGYTF
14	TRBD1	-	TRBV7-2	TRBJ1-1	TGTGCCAGCAGCCCCGGACAGGGCAACACTGAAGCTTTCTTT	CASSPGQGNTEAFF
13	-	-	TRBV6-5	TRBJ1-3	TGTGCCAGCAGCGAAGCCTCTGGAAACACCATATATTTT	CASSEASGNTIYF
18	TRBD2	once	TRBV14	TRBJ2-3	TGTGCCAGCAGCCAAGAATTTCCGAGCGGGGTATTCACAGATACGCAGTATTTT	CASSQEFPSGVFTDTQYF
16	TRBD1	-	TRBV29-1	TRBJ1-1	TGCAGCGTCGCGAGAATGGGGACAGGGCGTCGAACTGAAGCTTTCTTT	CSVARMGTGRRTEAFF
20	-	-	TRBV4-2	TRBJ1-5	TGTGCCAGCAGCCAAGATCCGCTAACCTCCGGGAACTATAGCAATCAGCCCCAGCATTTT	CASSQDPLTSGNYSNQPQHF
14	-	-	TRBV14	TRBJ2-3	TGTGCCAGCTCATTGGTAGCGGGCACAGATACGCAGTATTTT	CASSLVAGTDTQYF
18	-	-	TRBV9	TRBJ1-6	TGTGCCAGCAGCCCCACCCCGTTGGGGGGACCAACCAATTCACCCCTCCACTTT	CASSPTPLGGPTNSPLHF
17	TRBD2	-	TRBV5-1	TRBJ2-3	TGCGCCAGCAGCTTGGGAGTGAGCGGGGGGGCTTGTGATACGCAGTATTTT	CASSLGVSGGACDTQYF
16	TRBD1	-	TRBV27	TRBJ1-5	TGTGCCAGCAGTCCAAGGACAGGGCTGGGCAATCAGCCCCAGCATTTT	CASSPRTGLGNQPQHF
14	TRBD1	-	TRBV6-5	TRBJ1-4	TGTGCCAGCAGAGAGGGGGCAGGACGTGAAAAACTGTTTTTT	CASREGAGREKLFF
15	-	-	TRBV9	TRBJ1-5	TGTGCCAGCAGCGTAGGCCAGGGGACCAATCAGCCCCAGCATTTT	CASSVGQGTNQPQHF
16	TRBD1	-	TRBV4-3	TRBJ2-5	TGCGCCAGCAGCCAAGGCCGGACAGGGCAACAAGAGACCCAGTACTTC	CASSQGRTGQQETQYF
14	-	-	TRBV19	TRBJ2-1	TGTGCCAGTAGTATTTGGCCAGGAAACAATGAGCAGTTCTTC	CASSIWPGNNEQFF
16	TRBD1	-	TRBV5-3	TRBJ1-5	TGTGCCAGAAGCTTGGTCGGGACAGGGGATAATCAGCCCCAGCATTTT	CARSLVGTGDNQPQHF
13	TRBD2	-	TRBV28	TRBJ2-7	TGTGCCAGCGCGACTAGCGGGAGCCACGAGCAGTACTTC	CASATSGSHEQYF
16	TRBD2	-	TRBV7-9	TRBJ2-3	TGTGCCAGCAGCTCTAGGACTAGCGGGCGCACAGATACGCAGTATTTT	CASSSRTSGRTDTQYF